The count of the clone carrying this T cell receptor (beta chain) is one. Its antigen is unidentified. CDR3 length: 16 residues. The germline gives CDR1 WNHNN, CDR2 SYGVQD (reference sequence). V lost 5 bases to trimming and J lost 0 bases; unmatched junction nucleotides: 7. Using RNA transcripts, the TCR beta CDR3 regions were amplified. HTBI primers were employed in first-round RT-PCR, then a second-round multiplex PCR followed. Using its own MiXCR run on the multiplex PCR reads, TCRdb lists one record per CDR3 protein. The table shows 560,000 or so distinct CDR3 sequences, with 35% to 45% occurring only once. This sample is drawn from a study of Graves' ophthalmopathy and Graves' hyperthyroidism. Study-wide points: A classifier, a 13-signature model, separated ophthalmopathy from stable hyperthyroidism with about 88% sensitivity and approximately 80% specificity. With just over 70% sensitivity and 72.22% specificity, the model predicted ophthalmopathy progression.

Only newly diagnosed hyperthyroidism patients aged 18 to 65, with under 2 months' duration, were enrolled. As diagnostic evidence, clinical symptoms, serum thyroxine, TRAb, thyroid ultrasound and orbital computed tomography were relied upon. The TCR was taken from an adult man with Graves' hyperthyroidism. This chain links TRBV10-1 with TRBJ1-1; 9 bases are a match to TRBD1. Sequenced: peripheral blood or thyroid tissue (not recorded which). CDR3 sequence (DNA): TGCGCCAGCAGTCGCAAGGACAGGGGAATGAACACTGAAGCTTTCTTT. Residues: CASSRKDRGMNTEAFF.